This paragraph reports one T cell receptor (beta chain). Its antigen is not identified. This record comes from a study of shared clonotypes between healthy human individuals. Broader study findings: The donor pool, a small one, limited the genetic and exposure-history diversity represented.

The J segment lost 4 bases and the V segment lost 4 bases, leaving 23 bases of the junction unmatched. The CDR3 is made up of 23 amino acids. Germline V gene lookup returns CDR1 SGDLS and CDR2 YYNGEE. Method: immunoSEQ multiplex PCR; TCRdb's copy keeps in-frame clones and lacks some. The table shows over a million clones, with about 96% occurring only once. The receptor was derived from a man in his thirties or forties in good health. Sequences were obtained from naive CD4+ T cells sorted from blood. Regarding subset: CD45RA+ positively selected. The chain links TRBV9 to TRBJ2-1; TRBD2 agrees at 16 bases. The CDR3 DNA reads as TGTGCCAGCAGCCCGACCACCGCCACCGGGACTAGCGGGAGGGCCGTTTTGTACAATGAGCAGTTCTTC. Amino acids: CASSPTTATGTSGRAVLYNEQFF. Full variable domain (outside the CDR3, taken from reference TRBV9 and TRBJ2-1): DSGVTQTPKHLITATGQRVTLRCSPRSGDLSVYWYQQSLDQGLQFLIQYYNGEERAKGNILERFSAQQFPDLHSELNLSSLELGDSALYFCASSPTTATGTSGRAVLYNEQFFGPGTRLTVL.